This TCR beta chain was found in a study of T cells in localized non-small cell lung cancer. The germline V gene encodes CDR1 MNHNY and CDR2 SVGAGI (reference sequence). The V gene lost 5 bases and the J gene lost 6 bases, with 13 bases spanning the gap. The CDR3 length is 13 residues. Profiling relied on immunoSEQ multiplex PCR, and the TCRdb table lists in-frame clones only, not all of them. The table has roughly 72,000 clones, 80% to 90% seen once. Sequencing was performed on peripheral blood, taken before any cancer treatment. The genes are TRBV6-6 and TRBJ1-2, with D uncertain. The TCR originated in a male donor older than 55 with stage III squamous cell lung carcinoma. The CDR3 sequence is CASSMGSVDGYTF. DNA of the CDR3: TGTGCCAGCAGTATGGGGTCGGTCGATGGCTACACCTTC.